A single sample is the source of the 12 T cell receptor beta chains below, sequenced in a study of OX40 agonist ivuxolimab in advanced cancers. Sequencing used immunoSEQ multiplex PCR; TCRdb keeps in-frame clones, though not all of them. Counted here are about 33,000 clones, approximately 89% occurring once; the ten biggest clones make up 0.8% to 1%. The sample consisted of CD4+ or CD8+ T cells sorted from blood, taken in a trial of the OX40 agonist ivuxolimab. These receptors originate from an adult with an advanced solid tumor such as melanoma, head and neck, liver or kidney cancer.

This clone was recorded once. The chain couples TRBV28 to TRBJ1-2, with D maybe TRBD1 (6 bases). The germline V gene has CDR1 MDHEN and CDR2 SYDVKM. V gave up 7 bases and J gave up 2 bases, with 14 bases separating them. The CDR3 sequence is 14 residues long. CDR3 sequence reads: CASTPGGPNYGYTF. In DNA, the CDR3 is TGTGCCAGCACCCCGGGGGGGCCCAACTATGGCTACACCTTC.

The V and J genes are TRBV28 and TRBJ2-3; the match to TRBD2 covers 9 bases. The CDR3 covers 15 residues. The junction had 2 bases not matched to a gene; V was cut back by 2 bases and J by 2 bases. Germline assignment: CDR1 MDHEN and CDR2 SYDVKM. For the CDR3, the DNA is TGTGCCAGCAGTTTAGCGGGAGGGCCCACAGATACGCAGTATTTT. Its translation: CASSLAGGPTDTQYF.

V and J are TRBV28 and TRBJ2-7; the match to TRBD1 covers 9 bases. The CDR3 totals 15 residues. The J segment lost 5 bases and the V segment lost 1 base, leaving 6 bases of the junction unmatched. Germline V lookup: CDR1 MDHEN, CDR2 SYDVKM. The CDR3 DNA reads as TGTGCCAGCAGTTTATTACAGGGGGCTAGCAACGAGCAGTACTTC. Amino acids: CASSLLQGASNEQYF. Together with reference TRBV28 and TRBJ2-7, the CDR3 gives the full variable domain: DVKVTQSSRYLVKRTGEKVFLECVQDMDHENMFWYRQDPGLGLRLIYFSYDVKMKEKGDIPEGYSVSREKKERFSLILESASTNQTSMYLCASSLLQGASNEQYFGPGTRLTVT.

V is TRBV5-6 and J is TRBJ2-7, with D perhaps matching TRBD1 (6 bases). From germline, CDR1 is SGHDT and CDR2 YYEEEE. Trimming pared 0 bases from V and 0 bases from J, leaving 10 bases between. The CDR3 consists of 15 residues. CDR3 residues: CASSLAPTGSYEQYF. The CDR3, as DNA: TGTGCCAGCAGCTTGGCCCCGACAGGCTCCTACGAGCAGTACTTC. The full variable domain, completed using reference TRBV5-6 and TRBJ2-7, is DAGVTQSPTHLIKTRGQQVTLRCSPKSGHDTVSWYQQALGQGPQFIFQYYEEEERQRGNFPDRFSGHQFPNYSSELNVNALLLGDSALYLCASSLAPTGSYEQYFGPGTRLTVT.

J is TRBJ2-7 and V is TRBV5-6, with D unclear. The germline gives CDR1 SGHDT, CDR2 YYEEEE. The CDR3 contains 14 residues. V was trimmed by 2 bases and J by 0 bases, leaving 9 bases between them. The CDR3 nucleotides are TGTGCCAGCAGCTTTCGACCGAGCTCCTACGAGCAGTACTTC. It yields the protein CASSFRPSSYEQYF.

The chain couples TRBV5-6 to TRBJ1-3; 9 nucleotides agree with TRBD1. CDR1 and CDR2 (germline): SGHDT, YYEEEE. This CDR3 has 15 amino acids. J lost 2 bases, V lost 4 bases, and 4 bases had no gene match. The CDR3 protein is CASSRQGVAGNTIYF. CDR3 sequence (DNA): TGTGCCAGCAGCAGACAGGGGGTTGCTGGAAACACCATATATTTT. The entire variable domain, with the rest obtained from reference TRBV5-6 and TRBJ1-3, is as follows: DAGVTQSPTHLIKTRGQQVTLRCSPKSGHDTVSWYQQALGQGPQFIFQYYEEEERQRGNFPDRFSGHQFPNYSSELNVNALLLGDSALYLCASSRQGVAGNTIYFGEGSWLTVV.

The chain has TRBV6-6 and TRBJ2-7; 8 bases line up with TRBD2. This CDR3 has 16 amino acids. V was clipped by 6 bases and J by 4 bases; unmatched bases: 14. Germline V lookup: CDR1 MNHNY, CDR2 SVGAGI (reference sequence). Here the CDR3 DNA reads TGTGCCAGCAGCCTCAACCCGAAGCGGGAGACATACGAGCAGTACTTC. Amino acids: CASSLNPKRETYEQYF.

The J gene is TRBJ1-4, the V gene TRBV9; the D gene is possibly TRBD1 (6 bases). The germline gives CDR1 SGDLS, CDR2 YYNGEE. The CDR3 covers 15 residues. V gave up 3 bases and J gave up 3 bases, with 12 bases separating them. This CDR3 reads CASSATKGANEKLFF. CDR3 sequence (DNA): TGTGCCAGCAGCGCCACAAAGGGGGCTAATGAAAAACTGTTTTTT.

This clone showed up just a few times. CDR3: CASSPSTGGDGYTF. The CDR3 DNA reads TGTGCCAGCAGCCCGTCGACAGGGGGAGATGGCTACACCTTC. This chain joins TRBV7-3 and TRBJ1-2; 9 nucleotides line up with TRBD1. This CDR3 has 14 residues. The trim removed 5 bases at V and 6 bases at J, leaving 7 bases unmatched. Germline-derived CDR1 and CDR2 are SGHTA and FQGTGA.

The chain carries TRBV9 and TRBJ2-3; 8 bases align to TRBD1. V lost 3 bases to trimming and J lost 7 bases; unmatched junction nucleotides: 19. The CDR3 covers 18 residues. Per the germline V gene, CDR1 is SGDLS and CDR2 is YYNGEE. CDR3 region: CASSAPGLGGTGGYTQYF. CDR3 DNA: TGTGCCAGCAGCGCCCCGGGCCTAGGTGGAACAGGGGGATATACGCAGTATTTT.

Here the CDR3 DNA reads TGTGCCAGCAGTGCCGGGGCCGCTTATAGCAATCAGCCCCAGCATTTT. This codes for CASSAGAAYSNQPQHF. V and J are TRBV6-1 and TRBJ1-5, with D perhaps matching TRBD1 (5 bases). The CDR3 runs 16 residues. Per the germline V gene, CDR1 is MNHNS and CDR2 is SASEGT. Trimming pared 4 bases from V and 0 bases from J, leaving 13 bases between.

V usage is TRBV13 and J usage is TRBJ1-2; D may be TRBD1 (5 bases). The CDR3 totals 12 residues. The V and J ends lost 4 bases and 8 bases respectively, with 11 bases between them. Germline CDR1 PRHDT, CDR2 FYEKMQ (reference sequence). The CDR3 coding sequence is TGTGCCAGCAGCTCTGACAGAGTGGGCTACACCTTC. Encoded protein: CASSSDRVGYTF.